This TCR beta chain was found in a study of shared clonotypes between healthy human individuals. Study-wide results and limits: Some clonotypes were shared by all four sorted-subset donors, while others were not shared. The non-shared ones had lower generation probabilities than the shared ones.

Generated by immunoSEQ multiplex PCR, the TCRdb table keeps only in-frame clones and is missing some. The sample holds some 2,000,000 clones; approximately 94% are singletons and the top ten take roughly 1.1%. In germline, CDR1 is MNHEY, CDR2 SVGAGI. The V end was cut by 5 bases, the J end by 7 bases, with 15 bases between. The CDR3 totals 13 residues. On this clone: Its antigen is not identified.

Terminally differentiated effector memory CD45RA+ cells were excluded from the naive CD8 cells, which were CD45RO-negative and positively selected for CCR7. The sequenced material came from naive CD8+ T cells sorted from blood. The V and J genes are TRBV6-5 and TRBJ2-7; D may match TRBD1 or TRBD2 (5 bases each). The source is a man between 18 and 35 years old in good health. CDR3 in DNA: TGTGCCAGCAGTGAAAGGGGAACGGGGGAGCAGTACTTC. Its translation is CASSERGTGEQYF.